This T cell receptor (beta chain) was captured in a study of T cell changes during pregnancy in multiple sclerosis. Clones were sequenced by immunoSEQ multiplex PCR, and TCRdb holds only the in-frame ones, with some missing. The sample carries fewer than 50,000 clones, roughly nine tenths recorded once. V was shortened by 0 bases and J by 4 bases, with 18 bases between the two germline ends. This CDR3 has 17 residues. Germline V gene sequence: CDR1 LNHNV, CDR2 YYDKDF (reference sequence). The rearrangement uses TRBV15 and TRBJ1-2; unclear D gene. The material was CD8+ T cells from peripheral blood mononuclear cells, obtained in the third trimester of pregnancy. The TCR comes from a female donor with multiple sclerosis, enrolled in a pregnancy study. Here the CDR3 reads CATSRDRVSTSSYGYTF. The CDR3 DNA sequence: TGTGCCACCAGCAGAGATCGGGTCTCCACGTCCTCCTATGGCTACACCTTC.